These T cell receptor beta chains were read from a single sample in a study of CD8 T cells in ankylosing spondylitis. Using its own MiXCR run on the 5' RACE reads, TCRdb lists one record per CDR3 protein. Counted here are around 32,000 distinct CDR3 sequences, 6.5% to 9% occurring once; the ten biggest clones make up 8% to 11%. Sequenced sample: blood, either unsorted or a sorted T cell fraction (not recorded which). Every receptor here comes from a male donor with ankylosing spondylitis or in good health (not recorded which). CDR3s include the opening cysteine and the closing phenylalanine or tryptophan. The D gene is left open where the match is weak. Clone size, where shown, is once, few, many, or a class for clones that have expanded.

V gene,D gene,J gene,clone size,CDR3 protein,CDR3 DNA
TRBV29-1,TRBD1,TRBJ2-5,few,CSVPGGGETQYF,TGCAGCGTTCCAGGGGGCGGGGAGACCCAGTACTTC
TRBV20-1,TRBD2,TRBJ2-7,many,CSAGAASGYEQYF,TGCAGTGCAGGGGCAGCTAGCGGTTACGAGCAGTACTTC
TRBV4-1,TRBD1,TRBJ2-1,.,CASSQGTGTGPYNEQFF,TGCGCCAGCAGCCAGGGGACCGGGACAGGCCCCTACAATGAGCAGTTCTTC
TRBV12-3/TRBV12-4,.,TRBJ2-2,many,CASNNIGTGELFF,TGTGCCAGCAACAATATTGGGACCGGGGAGCTGTTTTTT
TRBV15,TRBD2,TRBJ2-7,many,CATSRSLAGDSYEQYF,TGTGCCACCAGCAGATCACTAGCGGGCGACTCCTACGAGCAGTACTTC
TRBV4-2,TRBD1,TRBJ1-3,many,CASSQEGAQGAAGNTIYF,TGTGCCAGCAGCCAAGAGGGGGCCCAGGGGGCGGCTGGAAACACCATATATTTT
TRBV5-1,TRBD1,TRBJ1-4,many,CASSSGQDAEKLFF,TGCGCCAGCAGTTCTGGACAGGACGCGGAAAAACTGTTTTTT
TRBV7-9,.,TRBJ2-1,.,CASSFDELTSSEQFF,TGTGCCAGCAGCTTTGATGAACTAACTAGTAGTGAGCAGTTCTTC
TRBV15,.,TRBJ2-1,many,CATSSITRGRGRSEQFF,TGTGCCACCAGCAGCATCACAAGGGGGCGCGGGAGAAGTGAGCAGTTCTTC
TRBV7-3,TRBD1,TRBJ1-1,many,CASSTGQVSTEAFF,TGTGCCAGCAGCACCGGACAGGTCTCCACTGAAGCTTTCTTT